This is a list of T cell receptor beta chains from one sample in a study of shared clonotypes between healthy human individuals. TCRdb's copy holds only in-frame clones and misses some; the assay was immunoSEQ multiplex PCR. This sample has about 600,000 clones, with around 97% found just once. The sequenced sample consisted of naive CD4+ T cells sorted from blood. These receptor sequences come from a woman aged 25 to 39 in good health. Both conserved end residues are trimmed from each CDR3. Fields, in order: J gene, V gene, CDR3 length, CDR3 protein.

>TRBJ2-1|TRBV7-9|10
ATRPDLHEQF
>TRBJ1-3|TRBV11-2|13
ASSFLHGSGNTIY
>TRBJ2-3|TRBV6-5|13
ASSTDRVVSDTQY
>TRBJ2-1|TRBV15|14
ATTKEWVGEGNEQF
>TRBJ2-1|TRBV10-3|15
AISGTSGRATHNEQF
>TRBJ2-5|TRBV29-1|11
SVVREEGETQY
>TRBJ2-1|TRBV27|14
ASSLWGVSSYNEQF
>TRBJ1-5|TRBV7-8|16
ASSPQPTGPYSNQPQH
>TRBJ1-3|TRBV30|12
AWGLGGSGNTIY
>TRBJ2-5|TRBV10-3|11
AISDSTQETQY
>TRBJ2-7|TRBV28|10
ASSPQAWEQY
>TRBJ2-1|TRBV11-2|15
ASSPRLAGVSYNEQF
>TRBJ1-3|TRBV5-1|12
ASSQDTSGNTIY
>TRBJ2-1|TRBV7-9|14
ASSLIGLAGYNEQF
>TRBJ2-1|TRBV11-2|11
ASSFLGGTEQF
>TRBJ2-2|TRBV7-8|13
ASSAGQGYTGELF
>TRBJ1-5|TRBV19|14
ASNVGGTSSNQPQH
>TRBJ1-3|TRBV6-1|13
ASIGDITSGNTIY
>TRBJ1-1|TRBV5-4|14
ASSLGQGGVSTEAF
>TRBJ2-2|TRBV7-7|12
ASSLNPYTGELF
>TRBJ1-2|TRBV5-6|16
ASDRRRDRAYFGYGYT
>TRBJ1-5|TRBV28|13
ASTTGEESNQPQH
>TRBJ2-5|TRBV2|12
ASSEIPRVETQY
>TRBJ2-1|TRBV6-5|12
ASRPSSSYNEQF
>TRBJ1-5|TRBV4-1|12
ASSQGMGGQPQH
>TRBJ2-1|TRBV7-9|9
ASSLVNEQF
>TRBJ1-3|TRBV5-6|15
ASSLARSGFSGNTIY
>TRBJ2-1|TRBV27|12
ASSSSGSYNEQF
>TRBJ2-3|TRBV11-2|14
ASSPVAGGGTDTQY
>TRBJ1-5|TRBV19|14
ASSIGQRIANQPQH
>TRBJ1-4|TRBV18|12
ASSRDRDGGKLF
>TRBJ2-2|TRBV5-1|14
ASRLRAGGPDGELF
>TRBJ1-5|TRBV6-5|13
ASREQGTSNQPQH
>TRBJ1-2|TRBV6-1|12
ASTSIGSQAGYT
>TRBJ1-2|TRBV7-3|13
ASSLNSGGSYGYT
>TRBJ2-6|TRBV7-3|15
ASSLTGPGTGANVLT
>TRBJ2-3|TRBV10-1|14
ASSEGLRGWTDTQY
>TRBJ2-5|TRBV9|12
ASSVADIEGTQY
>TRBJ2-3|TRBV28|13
ASSAPGQAPPAQY
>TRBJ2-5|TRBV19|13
ASSIARTGRETQY
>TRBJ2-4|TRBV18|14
ASSPTGAIAKNIQY
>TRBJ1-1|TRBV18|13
ASSPTAAPTFEAF
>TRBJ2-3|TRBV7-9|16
ASSSGWTSGVLTDTQY
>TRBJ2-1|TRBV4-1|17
ASSQSKATGLAGDNEQF
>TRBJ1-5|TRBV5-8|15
ASSRWGQGEINQPQH
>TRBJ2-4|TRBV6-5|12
ASSYSAGTHIQY
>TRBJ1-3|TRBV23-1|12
ASSQPDSPNTIY
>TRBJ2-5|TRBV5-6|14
ASSPWGGRNIETQY